Listed below are T cell receptor beta chains from one sample, sequenced in a study of beta chain features in type 1 diabetes. Libraries were prepared by immunoSEQ multiplex PCR; TCRdb keeps only in-frame clonotypes and omits some of them. The table lists over 150,000 clones, around 8.6% of them singletons. The sequenced material came from central memory CD4+ T cells from blood. The source of these receptors is a woman aged 18-30 years with type 1 diabetes. Both conserved end residues are part of each CDR3. The D gene is left open where the match is weak. Clone size, where shown, is once, few, many, or a class for clones that have expanded.

NA	TRBV11-2	TRBJ1-2	NA	TGTGCCAGCAGCAACCCCGCGGGGTATGGCTACACCTTC	CASSNPAGYGYTF
NA	TRBV10-1	TRBJ2-3	NA	TGCGCCAGCAGGGACAGGGAGGGTACGCAGTATTTT	CASRDREGTQYF
TRBD1	TRBV30	TRBJ2-3	few	TGTGCCTGGAGTGTACAGGGGATAGGAGGAGATACGCAGTATTTT	CAWSVQGIGGDTQYF
NA	TRBV29-1	TRBJ2-3	NA	TGCAGCGTTGAAGGGAAAAACGGGAGAAGAGCGCAGTATTTT	CSVEGKNGRRAQYF
TRBD1	TRBV11-2	TRBJ2-3	few	TGTGCCAGCAGCCTACAGGGGGCCACAGATACGCAGTATTTT	CASSLQGATDTQYF
NA	TRBV19	TRBJ2-2	few	TGTGCCAGTAGTTTCTCCAGGGGGGAGCTGTTTTTT	CASSFSRGELFF
NA	TRBV15	TRBJ1-2	few	TGTGCCACCAGCAGAGATGGGGCAGCCCGGGACTATGGCTACACCTTC	CATSRDGAARDYGYTF
TRBD1	TRBV28	TRBJ1-1	few	TGTGCCAGCAGCGGACAGGGGAATGGGGACACTGAAGCTTTCTTT	CASSGQGNGDTEAFF
TRBD1	TRBV5-1	TRBJ1-6	NA	TGCGCCAGCAGCTTACAGGGGGCAGGAAATTCACCCCTCCACTTT	CASSLQGAGNSPLHF
TRBD1	TRBV4-3	TRBJ1-6	few	TGCGCCAGCAGCCTAAGGGACAGGGATAATTCACCCCTCCACTTT	CASSLRDRDNSPLHF
TRBD2	TRBV9	TRBJ2-1	NA	TGTGCCAGCAGCGTCCCCGGGACTAGTTCCAATGAGCAGTTCTTC	CASSVPGTSSNEQFF
TRBD2	TRBV6-6	TRBJ2-1	NA	TGTGCCAGCAAGGGTAGCGGGAGTGGTTATGAGCAGTTCTTC	CASKGSGSGYEQFF